The TCR beta chain described here comes from a study of blood T cell repertoires in COVID-19. Study summary: COVID-19 samples from acute and convalescent phases originated in the United States, Italy and Spain.

Germline lookup yields CDR1 LGHDT and CDR2 YNNKEL (reference sequence). The CDR3 has 15 residues. Trimming removed 0 bases at V and 0 bases at J, with 8 bases between. Original data processing: Nucleated cell counts were estimated from reference gene primer amplification. The table came from immunoSEQ multiplex PCR; TCRdb's copy has only in-frame clones and leaves some out. From that table come the V and J calls and clone size; the DNA was used to work out D and trimming. The data contain about 290,000 clones, roughly 89% of them singletons. The chain employs TRBV3-1 (or the pseudogene TRBV3-2) and TRBJ1-1; D not resolved. Sequences were obtained from peripheral blood. The receptor's source is a woman aged 30 to 39 with active or convalescent COVID-19. CDR3 coding DNA: TGTGCCAGCAGCCAAGAGGGCGGGATGAACACTGAAGCTTTCTTT. Translating gives CASSQEGGMNTEAFF.